This T cell receptor (beta chain) was recovered during a study of breast tumors, draining lymph nodes, adjacent tissues (dated by TCRdb to the mid-2010s). Concerning the study at large: The study compared TCR beta repertoires across tumor, adjacent nontumor tissue and axillary lymph nodes from breast cancer patients. In human breast cancer, the study set out to evaluate how tumor, surrounding tissue and draining lymph node repertoires relate to one another and whether T cells may move between these sites. Overall study results and their limits: Tumor and nontumor tissue repertoires were found to be significantly more similar in luminal-like than in basal-like breast cancer. A scenario in which most tumor T cells derive from the lymph node and then expand within tumor tissue was judged to be consistent with the data. Tumor T-cell repertoires showed less diversity than lymph node repertoires and more diversity than nontumor tissue repertoires, and tumor T-cell repertoires showed preferential V and J gene usage. The conclusion that tumor T cells originate in lymph nodes was presented as consistent with a hypothesis rather than as directly demonstrated.

Points on this clonotype: The target of this receptor is not known. Qualities for individual bases were not recorded, and no much larger clone is one base off.

Trimming removed 5 bases from V and 3 bases from J, leaving 11 bases between the germline ends. CDR1 and CDR2 (DFQATT, SNEGSKA) derive from the germline V gene (reference sequence). The CDR3 runs 13 amino acids, cysteine and phenylalanine included. The sequence is cut down to CDR3 DNA, 39 bases in frame from base 1. Instrument used: Illumina HiSeq 2000. Multiplex PCR amplification was used to build the TCR beta chain libraries. High-throughput sequencing was used to analyze the amplified TCR beta chain products. TCRdb reprocessing: public reads trimmed at Q25 with fastp, clones called with MiXCR, in-frame beta chains kept. Each CDR3 protein gets just one entry, which takes the most common genes and DNA from the rows behind it. In all, the sample holds approximately 180,000 distinct CDR3 sequences, and more than 25% of those were seen once. About 4.1% of the sample belongs to the ten largest clones.

The axillary draining lymph nodes of breast cancer patients were the source of the lymph node samples. The specimen was axillary lymph node tissue. This TCR came from a female donor with breast cancer. Some clones in this sample may be carry-over from other donors' samples. The rearranged chain carries TRBV20-1 and TRBJ1-5, with the D gene not clear enough to name. At the DNA level, the sequence is TGCAGTGCTTTCGGCAGCTACAATCAGCCCCAGCATTTT. It specifies CSAFGSYNQPQHF.